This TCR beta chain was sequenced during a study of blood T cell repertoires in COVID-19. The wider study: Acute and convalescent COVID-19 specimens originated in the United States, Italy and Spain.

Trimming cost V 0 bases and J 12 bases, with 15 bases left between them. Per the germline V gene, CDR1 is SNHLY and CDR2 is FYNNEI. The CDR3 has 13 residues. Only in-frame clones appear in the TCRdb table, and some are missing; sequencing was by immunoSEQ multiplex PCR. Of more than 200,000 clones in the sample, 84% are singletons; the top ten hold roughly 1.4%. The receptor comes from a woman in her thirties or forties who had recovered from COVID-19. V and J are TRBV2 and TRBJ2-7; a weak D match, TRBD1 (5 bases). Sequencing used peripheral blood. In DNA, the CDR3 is TGTGCCAGCAGTGAAGCGCTTCGCGGACACGTGTACTTC. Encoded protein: CASSEALRGHVYF.